A single sample is the source of the 21 T cell receptor beta chains below, sequenced in a study of blood T cell repertoires in COVID-19. Profiling relied on immunoSEQ multiplex PCR, and the TCRdb table lists in-frame clones only, not all of them. The data contain about 80,000 clones, 88% of them singletons. The specimen sequenced was peripheral blood. These receptors were collected from a woman older than 75 with acute or convalescent COVID-19.

V gene TRBV9 combines with J gene TRBJ2-3; D may be TRBD2 (7 bases). Germline-derived CDR1 and CDR2 are SGDLS and YYNGEE. Trimming shortened V by 0 bases and J by 2 bases, and 13 bases separated the two germline ends. There are 16 residues in the CDR3. CDR3 bases: TGTGCCAGCAGCGTAGCCGCGGGGGCCGACACAGATACGCAGTATTTT. Amino acids: CASSVAAGADTDTQYF.

This chain joins TRBV19 and TRBJ2-5, with 9 bases matching TRBD1. The CDR3 spans 14 residues. The V segment lost 8 bases and the J segment 2 bases; nucleotides outside the gene matches: 6. The germline gives CDR1 LNHDA, CDR2 SQIVND (reference sequence). DNA of the CDR3: TGTGCCAGTCAGGACAGGGGCGAACAAGAGACCCAGTACTTC. Protein sequence: CASQDRGEQETQYF.

This rearrangement joins TRBV7-2 to TRBJ2-1; 10 bases are shared with TRBD2. CDR1 and CDR2 (germline): SGHTA, FQGNSA. With 5 bases clipped from V and 12 bases from J, the junction kept 16 bases outside the gene matches. The CDR3 is made up of 16 amino acids. The CDR3 DNA reads TGTGCCAGCAGCCCTAGCGGACTAGCGGCGGATTCGGGGCAGTTCTTC. This encodes CASSPSGLAADSGQFF.

V gene TRBV18 combines with J gene TRBJ1-1, with TRBD1 matching 7 bases. V shed 8 bases and J 1 base; nucleotides not matched to a gene: 10. Germline CDR1 KGHSH, CDR2 LQKENI. This CDR3 spans 15 amino acids. CDR3 DNA sequence: TGTGCCAGCCTTCGTACCGGGACAGCGAACACTGAAGCTTTCTTT. This translates into CASLRTGTANTEAFF.

The V gene is TRBV6-5, the J gene TRBJ2-2, with TRBD1 matching 7 bases. The trim removed 6 bases at V and 6 bases at J, leaving 1 base unmatched. CDR1 is MNHEY and CDR2 is SVGAGI in the germline V gene. The CDR3 loop spans 12 amino acids. The CDR3, as DNA: TGTGCCAGCAGAAGGGGGCCCGGGGAGCTGTTTTTT. This encodes CASRRGPGELFF.

CDR3 in amino acids: CASSTVGPNEKLFF. CDR3 DNA: TGTGCCAGCAGCACGGTGGGCCCAAATGAAAAACTGTTTTTT. The chain carries TRBV5-5 and TRBJ1-4; no firm D call. Germline lookup yields CDR1 SGHKS and CDR2 YYEKEE (reference sequence). V was shortened by 4 bases and J by 5 bases, with 12 bases between the two germline ends. The length of the CDR3 is 14 residues.

The V call is TRBV10-2, the J call TRBJ2-1, with 11 bases lining up with TRBD2. Germline lookup yields CDR1 WSHSY and CDR2 SAAADI. The J segment lost 5 bases and the V segment lost 8 bases, leaving 8 bases of the junction unmatched. The CDR3 is made up of 15 amino acids. CDR3 DNA sequence: TGCGCCAGCCGCCCGACTAGCGGGATAAACAATGAGCAGTTCTTC. Translation gives CASRPTSGINNEQFF.

CDR3 sequence: CASSATSGGNTGELFF. CDR3 DNA: TGTGCCAGTAGTGCCACTAGCGGAGGGAACACCGGGGAGCTGTTTTTT. The rearrangement joins TRBV19 to TRBJ2-2; 8 bases agree with TRBD2. The V and J ends lost 5 bases and 1 base, in that order; junction bases with no gene match: 6. The germline V gene has CDR1 LNHDA and CDR2 SQIVND (reference sequence). The CDR3 covers 16 residues. Full variable domain (outside the CDR3, taken from reference TRBV19 and TRBJ2-2): DGGITQSPKYLFRKEGQNVTLSCEQNLNHDAMYWYRQDPGQGLRLIYYSQIVNDFQKGDIAEGYSVSREKKESFPLTVTSAQKNPTAFYLCASSATSGGNTGELFFGEGSRLTVL.

The chain recombines TRBV19 with TRBJ2-3, with TRBD2 identical over 12 bases. From germline, CDR1 is LNHDA and CDR2 SQIVND (reference sequence). There are 21 residues in the CDR3. Losses at the gene ends were 0 bases for V and 5 bases for J; bases not matched to a gene: 18. CDR3 in amino acids: CASSIDLLASGRARAGDTQYF. The CDR3 DNA is TGTGCCAGTAGTATAGATCTATTGGCTAGCGGGAGGGCCAGGGCCGGAGATACGCAGTATTTT.

This chain joins TRBV20-1 and TRBJ2-5; 10 bases are a match to TRBD2. This CDR3 contains 15 residues. After removal of 3 bases from V and 5 bases from J, the junction contained 9 bases not matched to a gene. Germline V gene sequence: CDR1 DFQATT, CDR2 SNEGSKA (reference sequence). Here the CDR3 reads CSASKAGGPGETQYF. The CDR3 region has the DNA TGCAGTGCTAGTAAAGCGGGGGGGCCTGGGGAGACCCAGTACTTC.

The chain couples TRBV3-1 (or the pseudogene TRBV3-2) to TRBJ1-5; no definite D call. Trimming stripped 1 base from V and 6 bases from J, with 16 bases between. Germline assignment: CDR1 LGHDT and CDR2 YNNKEL (reference sequence). CDR3 length: 16 residues. The CDR3, as DNA: TGTGCCAGCAGCCAAGGAAGGGCCTCGGGATTTCAGCCCCAGCATTTT. Translating it yields CASSQGRASGFQPQHF.

The chain is built from TRBV28 and TRBJ1-1; 7 nucleotides align to TRBD1. The CDR3 has 14 residues. Germline assignment: CDR1 MDHEN and CDR2 SYDVKM. V dropped 6 bases and J dropped 0; count of bases not matched to a gene: 4. The CDR3 DNA sequence: TGTGCCAGCAGCGAGGGACAGTTGAACACTGAAGCTTTCTTT. Protein product: CASSEGQLNTEAFF.

The CDR3 nucleotides read TGTGCCAGCAGCTTGTTTGGTAGAATCTCCTACAATGAGCAGTTCTTC. Its translation is CASSLFGRISYNEQFF. V usage is TRBV5-4 and J usage is TRBJ2-1; D is uncertain. Trimming shortened V by 1 base and J by 0 bases, and 11 bases separated the two germline ends. The CDR3 spans 16 residues. Germline V gene lookup returns CDR1 SGHNT and CDR2 YYREEE (reference sequence).

The CDR3 loop reads CAISEATGTGYNEQFF. CDR3 coding DNA: TGTGCCATCAGTGAGGCGACCGGGACAGGATACAATGAGCAGTTCTTC. The chain couples TRBV10-3 to TRBJ2-1; 8 bases line up with TRBD1. CDR3 length: 16 residues. Germline CDR1 is ENHRY and CDR2 is SYGVKD. Trimming removed 2 bases from V and 4 bases from J; junction bases left unmatched: 7.

V usage is TRBV2 and J usage is TRBJ2-7; 7 bases match TRBD1. Per germline, CDR1 SNHLY and CDR2 FYNNEI. J gave up 2 bases and V 8 bases, and 9 bases lay outside the gene matches. The CDR3 contains 14 residues. The CDR3: CASGEQGLTYEQYF. CDR3 coding DNA: TGTGCCAGCGGGGAACAGGGGTTAACCTACGAGCAGTACTTC.

The chain couples TRBV4-3 to TRBJ1-1; no reliable D call. The V gene's germline CDR1 is LGHNA and CDR2 YSLEER. The CDR3 is 13 amino acids. V gave up 3 bases and J gave up 4 bases, with 9 bases separating them. The CDR3 protein is CASSQEQTTEAFF. CDR3 in DNA: TGCGCCAGCAGCCAGGAACAGACCACTGAAGCTTTCTTT.

This chain connects TRBV7-2 to TRBJ1-6; 7 positions agree with TRBD1. CDR1 and CDR2 (germline): SGHTA, FQGNSA. The CDR3 is 16 residues long. After removal of 5 bases from V and 5 bases from J, the junction contained 9 bases not matched to a gene. The CDR3 nucleotides read TGTGCCAGCAGCCCTCATGGACAGGCGAATAATTCACCCCTCCACTTT. It codes for CASSPHGQANNSPLHF. The whole variable domain, remainder taken from reference TRBV7-2 and TRBJ1-6, is GAGVSQSPSNKVTEKGKDVELRCDPISGHTALYWYRQSLGQGLEFLIYFQGNSAPDKSGLPSDRFSAERTGGSVSTLTIQRTQQEDSAVYLCASSPHGQANNSPLHFGNGTRLTVT.

The V gene is TRBV7-3, the J gene TRBJ1-3, with D hard to call. From germline, CDR1 is SGHTA and CDR2 FQGTGA. Trimming shortened V by 5 bases and J by 1 base, and 6 bases separated the two germline ends. The CDR3 extends over 13 amino acids. The CDR3: CASSPGSGNTIYF. The CDR3 DNA sequence: TGTGCCAGCAGCCCGGGATCTGGAAACACCATATATTTT.

The CDR3 nucleotides are TGTGCCAGCTCAACCACTCCGGGGAACACTGAAGCTTTCTTT. The encoded protein is CASSTTPGNTEAFF. This chain links TRBV18 with TRBJ1-1; D gene ambiguous. There are 14 residues in the CDR3. V lost 5 bases and J 1 base, leaving 11 bases between the germline ends. Germline CDR1 is KGHSH and CDR2 is LQKENI.

The CDR3 DNA follows: TGTGCCAGCAGCGCCCAAGGCGGGAGACAGGAGCAGTTCTTC. Translated, it gives CASSAQGGRQEQFF. The rearrangement joins TRBV7-3 to TRBJ2-1; TRBD2 matches at 7 bases. V dropped 5 bases and J dropped 10; count of bases not matched to a gene: 11. Germline V CDR1 and CDR2: SGHTA, FQGTGA. The CDR3 spans 14 residues.

The chain links TRBV2 to TRBJ1-3; 8 nucleotides line up with TRBD1. Germline-derived CDR1 and CDR2 are SNHLY and FYNNEI. CDR3 size: 14 residues. V lost 6 bases and J lost 2; bases outside the gene matches: 3. CDR3 protein: CASSDRGTGNTIYF. The DNA for the CDR3 is TGTGCCAGCAGCGACAGGGGCACTGGAAACACCATATATTTT. The entire variable domain, with the rest obtained from reference TRBV2 and TRBJ1-3, is as follows: EPEVTQTPSHQVTQMGQEVILRCVPISNHLYFYWYRQILGQKVEFLVSFYNNEISEKSEIFDDQFSVERPDGSNFTLKIRSTKLEDSAMYFCASSDRGTGNTIYFGEGSWLTVV.